The rows below give T cell receptor beta chains drawn from one sample of a study of regulatory T cells in long-lasting Graves disease. One entry per CDR3 protein, called by TCRdb with MiXCR from the multiplex PCR reads. The table shows approximately 250,000 distinct CDR3 sequences, with approximately 20% occurring only once. The starting material was peripheral blood mononuclear cells (PBMCs), obtained at new diagnosis, from a patient treated with antithyroid drugs. The receptor set was obtained from a female donor with Graves disease. The CDR3 runs from the conserved cysteine through the conserved F or W. The size entry is marked missing in some rows and otherwise reads once, few, many or a size class.

J | V | size | CDR3
TRBJ1-2 | TRBV7-2 | many | CASSEVLSGYTF
TRBJ1-1 | TRBV10-3 | many | CAISNAQSNTEAFF
TRBJ2-7 | TRBV28 | - | CASSSRGTQDKQYF
TRBJ2-5 | TRBV7-9 | many | CASIQDGGSQGTQYF
TRBJ1-1 | TRBV19 | many | CASSPRTEIVEAFF
TRBJ2-1 | TRBV20-1 | many | CSARRAGGSNEQFF
TRBJ2-7 | TRBV2 | many | CASSIEGGYEQYF
TRBJ2-7 | TRBV7-9 | many | CASGLLTQSYEQYF
TRBJ2-2 | TRBV4-3 | many | CASSNRRDANTGELFF
TRBJ1-1 | TRBV24-1 | many | CATSDRGDTEAFF
TRBJ1-2 | TRBV19 | many | CASSGDRTGEDYGYTF
TRBJ2-3 | TRBV6-2/TRBV6-3 | many | CASSYQGQGGDTQYF
TRBJ2-5 | TRBV4-2 | many | CASSLQREGSRGVQYF
TRBJ1-1 | TRBV6-5 | many | CASSYSEGTEAFF
TRBJ1-1 | TRBV6-1 | many | CASNDRWGTEAFF
TRBJ1-1 | TRBV30 | many | CAWSVYQGRPNTEAFF
TRBJ1-6 | TRBV4-2 | few | CASSQDLTAGFLHF
TRBJ2-7 | TRBV12-3/TRBV12-4 | - | CASKFIPRDRDEQYF
TRBJ1-5 | TRBV6-1 | few | CASSLTGWEPQHF
TRBJ2-3 | TRBV7-2 | many | CASSPGAERTSRTDTQYF
TRBJ2-5 | TRBV20-1 | many | CSANGQGQETQYF
TRBJ1-2 | TRBV9 | - | CASSPSGGDGYTF
TRBJ2-4 | TRBV7-8 | many | CASSHGQSKNIQYF
TRBJ2-7 | TRBV28 | many | CASRGQGNYEQYF
TRBJ2-1 | TRBV20-1 | many | CSAIDGPDNEQFF
TRBJ1-5 | TRBV24-1 | many | CATSEQDQPQHF
TRBJ2-7 | TRBV9 | - | CASSVAQGIYEQYF
TRBJ2-5 | TRBV20-1 | many | CSARQTSLETQYF
TRBJ1-4 | TRBV18 | many | CASSPRTASTNEKLFF
TRBJ2-1 | TRBV7-2 | - | CASSLLLAGGDEQFF
TRBJ2-1 | TRBV9 | many | CASSVGGTSRHNEQFF
TRBJ2-1 | TRBV7-2 | many | CASSLSGTAYNEQFF
TRBJ1-1 | TRBV12-3/TRBV12-4 | many | CASSRQGETEAFF
TRBJ1-3 | TRBV12-3/TRBV12-4 | many | CASRAYSGNTIYF
TRBJ2-6 | TRBV6-1 | few | CASSGQHSGANVLTF
TRBJ1-1 | TRBV9 | - | CASSGGGRDTEAFF
TRBJ1-1 | TRBV5-1 | many | CASSFAGTEAFF
TRBJ1-5 | TRBV7-2 | many | CASSGSTNQPQHF
TRBJ2-3 | TRBV9 | many | CASSVHGTSQDTQYF
- | TRBV25-1 | - | CASSQGSQGPVGYTF
TRBJ1-1 | TRBV7-9 | many | CASSLSLNTEAFF
TRBJ2-7 | TRBV7-9 | many | CASSSDGSYEQYF
TRBJ1-1 | TRBV29-1 | - | CSVRDSTEAFF
TRBJ1-1 | TRBV20-1 | many | CSAGQGYTEAFF
TRBJ1-2 | TRBV20-1 | many | CSAPSQGMDGYTF
TRBJ2-7 | TRBV7-2 | many | CASSSGQYEQYF
TRBJ2-3 | TRBV2 | - | CASSESSGTQYF
TRBJ1-1 | TRBV18 | many | CASSRRWGNTEAFF
TRBJ2-1 | TRBV4-1 | many | CASSQGVGRAYNEQFF
TRBJ2-2 | TRBV20-1 | many | CSGQRGWNTGELFF
TRBJ2-1 | TRBV12-3/TRBV12-4 | many | CASSLGAGGSYNEQFF